The T cell receptor beta chain under discussion was sequenced for a study of CD8+CD57+ T cells in acquired aplastic anemia. Study as a whole: The DNA of sorted CD4+ and CD8+ cells averaged 3.2 ug.

The study profiled TCR beta VDJ and CDR3 using genomic DNA as template. One entry per CDR3 protein results from TCRdb running MiXCR on the reads. The table shows 180,000 or so distinct CDR3 sequences, with roughly 50% occurring only once. This clonotype was seen many times. The CDR3 is 16 residues long. Per germline, CDR1 LGHNA and CDR2 YNFKEQ. The J segment lost 8 bases and the V segment lost 2 bases, leaving 14 bases of the junction unmatched. Patients chosen for sequencing had shown CD8+CD57+ cell expansion by flow cytometry. Blood came from patients not yet given any therapy. Sequenced: sorted CD4+, CD8+, or CD8+CD57+ T cells (not recorded which) from PBMCs. This chain joins TRBV4-2 and TRBJ1-1; 7 bases map to TRBD1. The receptor was derived from a human donor with aplastic anemia. CDR3: CASSQPKPGQLGEAFF. DNA for the CDR3: TGTGCCAGCAGCCAACCCAAGCCGGGACAGTTAGGCGAAGCTTTCTTT.